This T cell receptor (beta chain) appears in the sequencing data of a study of metastatic and nonmetastatic thyroid tumors. Study summary: Repertoires were compared across blood and tumor or nodule tissue from malignant and benign thyroid patients.

All patients reached thyroid surgery having received no treatment beforehand. Study-wide results and limits: Benign nodules reportedly had significantly lower TCR beta diversity than malignant thyroid tumors in blood and tumor.

Original processing methods: A distant-metastasis classifier for papillary thyroid cancer was built using CDR3 differences across clinicopathological groups. TCRdb redid the clone calls on the PCR reads using MiXCR. For this entry, the V and J calls and clone size follow TCRdb and not the study's own pipeline. The sample records approximately 65,000 clones, under 5% being singletons. For this clone: What it recognizes is unknown. A much larger clone lies one base from this, so it may be a read error.

V was trimmed by 3 bases and J by 3 bases, leaving 14 bases between them. CDR3 length: 15 amino acids. Germline CDR1 reads KGHSH; CDR2 reads LQKENI. The source material was blood. The TCR originated in a female donor with papillary thyroid cancer or a benign thyroid nodule (not recorded which). Some clones in this sample may be carry-over from other donors' samples. This sequence joins TRBV18 and TRBJ1-2; no clear D gene. CDR3 region: CASSPVVGWDYGYTF. DNA for the CDR3: TGTGCCAGCTCACCGGTCGTCGGGTGGGACTATGGCTACACCTTC.